This TCR beta chain was captured in a study of beta chain features in type 1 diabetes. This clone has just a few counts. No antigen is known for it. CDR1 is GTSNPN and CDR2 is SVGIG in the germline V gene (reference sequence). CDR3 length: 13 amino acids. Trimming removed 1 base from V and 7 bases from J; junction bases left unmatched: 4. Sequencing targeted expressed TCRB transcripts, as all isolated RNA had been reverse transcribed. The protocol was immunoSEQ multiplex PCR, while the TCRdb copy is restricted to in-frame clones and leaves out a portion. Of 390,000 or so clones listed, approximately 15% are singletons. Whole-study results and caveats: A definitive answer on HLA type influencing TCRB rearrangement was not reached here.

The chain uses TRBV30 and TRBJ2-1; TRBD2 aligns across 7 bases. This receptor was taken from a man aged 30 to 39 in good health. Sample: naive CD4+ T cells from blood. In DNA form, the CDR3 reads TGTGCCTGGAGTGGAAAGCGGGATAATGAGCAGTTCTTC. It encodes CAWSGKRDNEQFF.